This entry features one T cell receptor beta chain sequence. The antigen is undetermined. The data derive from a study of cytomegalovirus exposure and HLA in healthy donors. Study observations and caveats: Analyzed later, association rates of TCRs varied across HLA loci, with DRB1 most and HLA-C fewest.

Researchers ran the PCR with 60 Vbeta and 13 Jbeta primers. Measured with immunoSEQ multiplex PCR; TCRdb has only the in-frame clones, and not every one. The repertoire includes about 160,000 clones, approximately 81% of them detected once, and 1.9% sits in the top ten. This CDR3 contains 13 residues. Trimming cost V 7 bases and J 4 bases; bases outside gene matches: 6. The germline gives CDR1 SGHAT, CDR2 FQNNGV. The donors, nominally healthy at sampling, likely had unrecorded immune exposures. The TCR originated in a man aged 18 to 30 in good health and CMV-seronegative. This sequence joins TRBV11-2 and TRBJ2-7; the match to TRBD1 covers 8 bases. The specimen sequenced was PBMCs. CDR3 region: CASKLTGVYEQYF. The CDR3 region has the DNA TGTGCCAGCAAACTGACAGGGGTATACGAGCAGTACTTC.